The 28 T cell receptor beta chains in this list originate from one sample, sequenced in a study of blood T cell repertoires in COVID-19. Sequenced by immunoSEQ multiplex PCR; TCRdb stores in-frame clones only, minus some. Among tens of thousands of clones listed, about 90% were seen once. Material: peripheral blood. The receptors come from a human donor with active COVID-19. The donor label of this sample is uncertain.

The chain recombines TRBV9 with TRBJ2-7, with 9 nucleotides matching TRBD2. The germline V gene encodes CDR1 SGDLS and CDR2 YYNGEE. Trimming removed 3 bases from V and 7 bases from J; junction bases left unmatched: 14. The CDR3 is 16 amino acids. CDR3 in amino acids: CASSAQPGLAPTEQYF. The CDR3 DNA is TGTGCCAGCAGCGCCCAACCGGGACTAGCACCTACGGAGCAGTACTTC.

The chain joins TRBV28 to TRBJ2-7; 7 bases agree with TRBD1. CDR3 size: 12 residues. CDR1 is MDHEN and CDR2 is SYDVKM in the germline V gene. J was trimmed by 4 bases and V by 5 bases; bases with no gene match: 2. CDR3 in DNA: TGTGCCAGCAGTAGACAGGGTTACGAGCAGTACTTC. It encodes CASSRQGYEQYF.

The chain is built from TRBV18 and TRBJ2-3; D might be TRBD1 (5 bases). The CDR3 covers 14 residues. From germline, CDR1 is KGHSH and CDR2 LQKENI. Trimming removed 0 bases from V and 4 bases from J, with 8 bases in between. CDR3 residues: CASSPPIGADTQYF. Here the CDR3 DNA reads TGTGCCAGCTCACCACCGATAGGGGCAGATACGCAGTATTTT.

This chain uses TRBV11-2 with TRBJ1-2, with D possibly being TRBD1 (5 bases). This CDR3 contains 14 residues. Trimming removed 2 bases at V and 10 bases at J, with 17 bases between. Germline-derived CDR1 and CDR2 are SGHAT and FQNNGV. CDR3 amino acids: CASSLQGLLWDYTF. CDR3 nucleotide sequence: TGTGCCAGCAGCTTACAGGGACTACTATGGGACTACACCTTC. The full variable domain, in which reference TRBV11-2 and TRBJ1-2 provide the parts outside the CDR3, is EAGVAQSPRYKIIEKRQSVAFWCNPISGHATLYWYQQILGQGPKLLIQFQNNGVVDDSQLPKDRFSAERLKGVDSTLKIQPAKLEDSAVYLCASSLQGLLWDYTFGSGTRLTVV.

The chain couples TRBV9 to TRBJ1-4, with D hard to call. V was trimmed by 0 bases and J by 2 bases, leaving 11 bases between them. This CDR3 has 16 residues. In germline, CDR1 is SGDLS, CDR2 YYNGEE. Here the CDR3 reads CASSVAPGGTNEKLFF. In DNA, the CDR3 is TGTGCCAGCAGCGTAGCCCCAGGAGGGACTAATGAAAAACTGTTTTTT.

The table lists this clone with a count of one. The CDR3 loop is CASSLDAAAGAQYF. The CDR3 bases are TGTGCCAGCAGCTTAGATGCAGCGGCGGGGGCCCAGTACTTC. J is TRBJ2-5 and V is TRBV7-8; 7 nucleotides agree with TRBD2. In germline, CDR1 is SGHVS, CDR2 FQNEAQ. V shed 1 base and J 9 bases; nucleotides not matched to a gene: 8. The CDR3 totals 14 residues.

The chain joins TRBV27 to TRBJ2-7; TRBD2 matches 14 bases. Trimming cost V 5 bases and J 2 bases; bases outside gene matches: 2. The germline V gene encodes CDR1 MNHEY and CDR2 SMNVEV (reference sequence). The CDR3 is 15 residues long. CDR3: CASSPGLAGAYEQYF. The CDR3 DNA reads as TGTGCCAGCAGTCCGGGACTAGCGGGAGCCTACGAGCAGTACTTC.

This clone was observed once. The rearrangement links TRBV7-2 to TRBJ1-6, with D perhaps TRBD1 (5 bases). This CDR3 has 15 residues. The germline V and J ends were trimmed by 4 bases and 4 bases, with 11 bases remaining between them. Germline V lookup: CDR1 SGHTA, CDR2 FQGNSA. CDR3 coding DNA: TGTGCCAGCAGCTCCACCGGGGGTTATAATTCACCCCTCCACTTT. Amino acid sequence: CASSSTGGYNSPLHF.

The CDR3 nucleotides are TGTGCCAGTAGTATTGCGGCTAGCGGGCGCGGTGAGCAGTTCTTC. It encodes CASSIAASGRGEQFF. The chain employs TRBV19 and TRBJ2-1; 8 positions agree with TRBD2. This CDR3 comprises 15 residues. From germline, CDR1 is LNHDA and CDR2 SQIVND (reference sequence). V was pared by 3 bases and J by 9 bases, with 10 bases of the junction left unmatched.

V is TRBV6-5 and J is TRBJ2-3, with 9 bases fitting TRBD1. V gave up 6 bases and J gave up 3 bases; unmatched junction bases: 7. The CDR3 runs 15 residues. The V gene's germline CDR1 is MNHEY and CDR2 SVGAGI. For the CDR3, the DNA is TGTGCCAGCAGGCCGGGACAGGGCTTTACAGATACGCAGTATTTT. Its translation: CASRPGQGFTDTQYF.

The genes are TRBV5-1 and TRBJ2-1, with 14 bases identical to TRBD2. V trimming: 3 bases; J trimming: 2 bases; junction bases outside the gene matches: 4. CDR3 length equals 17 residues. Germline lookup yields CDR1 SGHRS and CDR2 YFSETQ. The CDR3 sequence is CASSWGTSGGPYNEQFF. The CDR3 nucleotides read TGCGCCAGCAGCTGGGGGACTAGCGGGGGCCCCTACAATGAGCAGTTCTTC.

The V and J genes are TRBV11-3 and TRBJ2-3; TRBD2 might be the D (6 bases). The V gene lost 4 bases and the J gene lost 1 base, with 15 bases spanning the gap. The germline gives CDR1 SGHNT, CDR2 YENEEA. The length of the CDR3 is 16 residues. CDR3: CASSSGSRGRTDTQYF. CDR3 in DNA: TGTGCCAGCAGCTCAGGGTCGCGGGGTCGCACAGATACGCAGTATTTT.

This sequence joins TRBV18 and TRBJ2-3, with D perhaps matching TRBD1 (5 bases). V lost 0 bases, J lost 4 bases, and 8 bases lay in between. Germline CDR1 KGHSH, CDR2 LQKENI. The CDR3 length is 14 residues. DNA of the CDR3: TGTGCCAGCTCACCACCAACAGGTCCAGATACGCAGTATTTT. This translates into CASSPPTGPDTQYF.

The chain uses TRBV13 and TRBJ1-2, with 7 bases identical to TRBD1. The germline V gene encodes CDR1 PRHDT and CDR2 FYEKMQ (reference sequence). The CDR3 has 15 amino acids. Germline trimming cut 5 bases from V and 5 bases from J; bases unmatched to any gene: 11. CDR3 nucleotides: TGTGCCAGCAGCCGAGACAGGGTTGCAGGATATGGCTACACCTTC. The encoded protein is CASSRDRVAGYGYTF.

This chain joins TRBV27 and TRBJ2-7, with TRBD2 matching 11 bases. V shed 2 bases, J shed 6 bases, and the junction held 6 bases outside the gene matches. This CDR3 spans 15 amino acids. Germline CDR1 and CDR2: MNHEY and SMNVEV (reference sequence). CDR3 DNA: TGTGCCAGCAGTTTAACTTGGCTAGCGGGAGGCGAGCAGTACTTC. Protein sequence: CASSLTWLAGGEQYF.

The chain joins TRBV18 to TRBJ1-2; D is ambiguous. V was clipped by 0 bases and J by 4 bases, with 9 bases between them. Germline V CDR1 and CDR2: KGHSH, LQKENI. The CDR3 consists of 14 residues. The CDR3 nucleotides read TGTGCCAGCTCACCACCGGCAGACATCTATGGCTACACCTTC. Protein: CASSPPADIYGYTF.

The J gene is TRBJ2-3, the V gene TRBV6-1; 7 positions agree with TRBD2. The CDR3 runs 18 residues. The V gene's germline CDR1 is MNHNS and CDR2 SASEGT. The trim removed 1 base at V and 0 bases at J, leaving 10 bases unmatched. The chain's CDR3 is CASSEVVAGASSTDTQYF. The CDR3 DNA sequence: TGTGCCAGCAGTGAAGTGGTAGCGGGCGCCTCTAGCACAGATACGCAGTATTTT.

The chain combines TRBV5-1 with TRBJ1-1; 7 bases are a match to TRBD1. The CDR3 consists of 16 residues. Germline assignment: CDR1 SGHRS and CDR2 YFSETQ. Trimming cost V 1 base and J 0 bases; bases outside gene matches: 6. As DNA, the CDR3 is TGCGCCAGCAGCTTGAGGGGGGACAGATTGAACACTGAAGCTTTCTTT. This gives the protein CASSLRGDRLNTEAFF.

The chain is built from TRBV21-1 and TRBJ2-3; the table's TRBD1 call for D was not verified on the DNA. TRBV21-1 is flagged as a pseudogene. The CDR3 loop spans 12 amino acids. For the CDR3, the DNA is TGTGCCACCTTGAACAGGGGGGTGACGCAGTATTTT. This gives the protein CATLNRGVTQYF.

The J gene is TRBJ1-2, the V gene TRBV30; 7 bases match TRBD1. Germline V gene lookup returns CDR1 GTSNPN and CDR2 SVGIG (reference sequence). Germline trimming cut 0 bases from V and 4 bases from J; bases unmatched to any gene: 5. This CDR3 comprises 14 residues. The CDR3 is CAWSVRRGLYGYTF. The CDR3 nucleotides are TGTGCCTGGAGTGTACGTAGGGGGCTCTATGGCTACACCTTC.

The count of this clone is one. The rearrangement joins TRBV7-9 to TRBJ2-5, with 16 bases identical to TRBD2. The junction had 3 bases not matched to a gene; V was cut back by 5 bases and J by 3 bases. The CDR3 has 16 amino acids. Looked up from germline, CDR1 is SEHNR and CDR2 is FQNEAQ (reference sequence). The CDR3 protein is CASSAGTSGGEETQYF. The CDR3 nucleotides are TGTGCCAGCAGCGCCGGGACTAGCGGGGGGGAAGAGACCCAGTACTTC.

The chain recombines TRBV4-2 with TRBJ1-1; 8 bases are shared with TRBD1. V lost 1 base to trimming and J lost 0 bases; unmatched junction nucleotides: 10. Germline V CDR1 and CDR2: LGHNA, YNFKEQ. The CDR3 runs to 18 residues. CDR3 amino acids: CASSQVGRGPPLNTEAFF. CDR3 coding DNA: TGTGCCAGCAGCCAAGTAGGCAGGGGGCCTCCATTGAACACTGAAGCTTTCTTT.

The J gene is TRBJ1-2, the V gene TRBV10-3, with 9 bases lining up with TRBD1. Germline CDR1 is ENHRY and CDR2 is SYGVKD. With 7 bases clipped from V and 7 bases from J, the junction kept 10 bases outside the gene matches. This CDR3 region has 14 residues. The CDR3 DNA sequence: TGTGCCATCAAGCCGGACAGGGGATTAGGTGGCTACACCTTC. As protein: CAIKPDRGLGGYTF.

This clone was detected only once. The gene calls are TRBV12-5 and TRBJ1-2; perhaps TRBD1 as D (6 bases). Germline CDR1 and CDR2: LGHNT and FRNRAP. CDR3 size: 15 residues. The V gene lost 4 bases and the J gene lost 5 bases, with 17 bases spanning the gap. The chain's CDR3 is CASGSGTGFEYGYTF. CDR3 bases: TGTGCTAGTGGTTCGGGTACAGGGTTTGAGTATGGCTACACCTTC.

The V gene is TRBV9, the J gene TRBJ1-5; D may be TRBD1 (6 bases). The ends were cut back, 4 bases at V and 8 bases at J, with 16 bases in the middle. Germline assignment: CDR1 SGDLS and CDR2 YYNGEE. The CDR3 is made up of 14 amino acids. The CDR3 loop is CASSRTVSEEPQHF. As DNA, the CDR3 is TGTGCCAGCAGCCGGACAGTATCTGAGGAGCCCCAGCATTTT.

CDR3 nucleotides: TGTGCCAGCAGCTTAGGAAGGGGAGGCTATGGCTACACCTTC. This gives the protein CASSLGRGGYGYTF. The chain joins TRBV7-2 to TRBJ1-2, with D maybe TRBD1 (5 bases). Trimming removed 1 base at V and 4 bases at J, with 10 bases between. The CDR3 has 14 amino acids. CDR1 is SGHTA, CDR2 FQGNSA, per germline.

The CDR3 DNA is TGTGCCAGCAGCCAATACGCGGACAGCCCCTCTGGAAACACCATATATTTT. It encodes CASSQYADSPSGNTIYF. This rearrangement joins TRBV4-2 to TRBJ1-3, with D possibly matching TRBD1 (6 bases). The V gene lost 2 bases and the J gene lost 0 bases, with 14 bases spanning the gap. The CDR3 has 17 amino acids. CDR1 is LGHNA, CDR2 YNFKEQ, per germline.

The V and J genes are TRBV4-3 and TRBJ2-2, with D perhaps matching TRBD2 (6 bases). This CDR3 is 17 amino acids long. In germline, CDR1 is LGHNA, CDR2 YSLEER. V lost 0 bases and J lost 4, with 15 bases in between. CDR3 protein: CASSQEVGGRSTGELFF. The CDR3 nucleotides are TGCGCCAGCAGCCAAGAGGTCGGAGGGCGGAGCACCGGGGAGCTGTTTTTT.